One sample yielded the 30 T cell receptor beta chains listed below, sequenced in a study of blood T cell repertoires in COVID-19. Some clones are missing from TCRdb's copy, which holds only in-frame ones; the method was immunoSEQ multiplex PCR. The sample contains approximately 480,000 clones, approximately 90% of which appear only once. The specimen sequenced was PBMCs or T cells enriched from blood (not recorded which). The receptors derive from a woman aged 18-29 years who had recovered from COVID-19.

Here the CDR3 reads CASSLLGQGNQPQHF. The CDR3 region has the DNA TGTGCCAGCAGTTTATTGGGACAGGGCAATCAGCCCCAGCATTTT. The V and J genes are TRBV27 and TRBJ1-5, with 8 positions matching TRBD1. Trimming at V came to 1 base and at J to 2 bases, leaving 1 base not matched to a gene. Per germline, CDR1 MNHEY and CDR2 SMNVEV (reference sequence). There are 15 residues in the CDR3.

V and J are TRBV7-2 and TRBJ2-5, with 7 nucleotides matching TRBD2. Germline V gene data show CDR1 as SGHTA and CDR2 as FQGNSA. CDR3 length equals 15 residues. Trimming removed 4 bases from V and 0 bases from J; junction bases left unmatched: 5. In nucleotides, the CDR3 is TGTGCCAGCAGCTATGGGACTACTTACCAAGAGACCCAGTACTTC. Its translation is CASSYGTTYQETQYF.

J is TRBJ1-5 and V is TRBV6-5; possible D gene TRBD1, 5 bases. The CDR3 totals 15 residues. The V and J ends lost 6 bases and 0 bases respectively, with 12 bases between them. Germline loops: CDR1 MNHEY, CDR2 SVGAGI. CDR3 DNA: TGTGCCAGCAGCCAAAGCAGGGCTAGCAATCAGCCCCAGCATTTT. It translates to CASSQSRASNQPQHF.

The CDR3 DNA reads TGTGCCAGTAGTCCGACAGGGGGCCTTGGGACCGGGGAGCTGTTTTTT. As protein: CASSPTGGLGTGELFF. The chain recombines TRBV19 with TRBJ2-2; 10 bases fit TRBD1. Germline V gene sequence: CDR1 LNHDA, CDR2 SQIVND (reference sequence). The CDR3 sequence is 16 residues long. V shed 5 bases, J shed 5 bases, and the junction held 8 bases outside the gene matches.

V usage is TRBV19 and J usage is TRBJ2-6, with a possible D match to TRBD1 (6 bases). CDR3 size: 18 residues. Per the germline V gene, CDR1 is LNHDA and CDR2 is SQIVND (reference sequence). V was cut by 3 bases and J by 0 bases, with 15 bases left in between. This chain's CDR3 is CASSIQGPRSSGANVLTF. CDR3 bases: TGTGCCAGTAGTATCCAGGGGCCGAGGAGCTCTGGGGCCAACGTCCTGACTTTC.

V gene TRBV4-1 combines with J gene TRBJ2-5; 13 positions match TRBD2. The germline V gene has CDR1 MGHRA and CDR2 YSYEKL. This CDR3 is 17 amino acids long. The junction had 6 bases not matched to a gene; V was cut back by 4 bases and J by 1 base. The DNA of the CDR3 is TGCGCCAGCAGCCTACTAGCGGGGGGGCCTATCCAAGAGACCCAGTACTTC. Protein: CASSLLAGGPIQETQYF.

In this sample, this clone turned up once. This rearrangement joins TRBV9 to TRBJ2-1; 10 bases fit TRBD2. Looked up from germline, CDR1 is SGDLS and CDR2 is YYNGEE. V trimming: 0 bases; J trimming: 7 bases; junction bases outside the gene matches: 7. The CDR3 extends over 16 amino acids. The CDR3: CASSVGERGGGNEQFF. The CDR3 bases are TGTGCCAGCAGCGTAGGCGAGCGGGGGGGCGGGAATGAGCAGTTCTTC.

The chain uses TRBV3-1 (or the pseudogene TRBV3-2) and TRBJ1-5, with a tentative D call TRBD1 (5 bases). The ends were cut back, 8 bases at V and 2 bases at J, with 16 bases in the middle. CDR3 size: 15 residues. Germline V gives CDR1 LGHDT, CDR2 YNNKEL (reference sequence). CDR3 protein: CASGLGVGGNQPQHF. CDR3 nucleotide sequence: TGTGCCAGCGGTCTAGGGGTCGGCGGCAATCAGCCCCAGCATTTT.

This clone appeared once. J is TRBJ2-3 and V is TRBV28, with 7 bases identical to TRBD1. The germline V gene has CDR1 MDHEN and CDR2 SYDVKM. This CDR3 spans 15 amino acids. V shed 5 bases and J 2 bases; nucleotides not matched to a gene: 7. In nucleotides, the CDR3 is TGTGCCAGCAGTAATGACAGGGAGATCACAGATACGCAGTATTTT. This encodes CASSNDREITDTQYF.

This chain connects TRBV5-1 to TRBJ1-3; D gene ambiguous. CDR1 and CDR2 (germline): SGHRS, YFSETQ. V lost 0 bases to trimming and J lost 2 bases, with 12 bases between them. The CDR3 contains 16 residues. Here the CDR3 DNA reads TGCGCCAGCAGCTTGGAAGCGGGTCCGACTGGAAACACCATATATTTT. Amino acids: CASSLEAGPTGNTIYF.

The V call is TRBV7-2, the J call TRBJ2-7; 7 nucleotides match TRBD2. This CDR3 has 15 amino acids. CDR1 and CDR2 (germline): SGHTA, FQGNSA. With 4 bases clipped from V and 2 bases from J, the junction kept 8 bases outside the gene matches. The CDR3 protein is CASSYRGGITYEQYF. The CDR3 DNA reads as TGTGCCAGCAGCTATAGGGGAGGGATTACCTACGAGCAGTACTTC.

Comment on this clone: The junction departs from the called germline gene at one end, perhaps through a read error. The rearrangement uses TRBV30 and TRBJ2-5; the D gene is possibly TRBD1 (5 bases). Germline CDR1 and CDR2: GTSNPN and SVGIG (reference sequence). This CDR3 spans 13 amino acids. CDR3 residues: CAWSVQDQETQYF. DNA of the CDR3: TGTGCCTGGAGTGTACAGGACCAGGAGACCCAGTACTTC.

V usage is TRBV5-8 and J usage is TRBJ2-3; D not resolved. Germline V gives CDR1 SGHTS, CDR2 YDEGEE. The V and J ends lost 1 base and 9 bases respectively, with 12 bases between them. The CDR3 contains 13 residues. The CDR3 is CASSLKEPLTQYF. CDR3 nucleotides: TGTGCCAGCAGCTTGAAGGAACCACTAACGCAGTATTTT. Full variable domain (remainder filled in from reference TRBV5-8 and TRBJ2-3): EAGVTQSPTHLIKTRGQQATLRCSPISGHTSVYWYQQALGLGLQFLLWYDEGEERNRGNFPPRFSGRQFPNYSSELNVNALELEDSALYLCASSLKEPLTQYFGPGTRLTVL.

The chain is built from TRBV28 and TRBJ1-2, with D possibly matching TRBD1 (6 bases). The CDR3 extends over 16 amino acids. CDR1 and CDR2 (germline): MDHEN, SYDVKM. V was cut by 2 bases and J by 8 bases, with 21 bases left in between. This chain's CDR3 is CASSLVTLQGKGGYTF. The DNA of the CDR3 is TGTGCCAGCAGTTTAGTCACACTACAGGGAAAGGGAGGCTACACCTTC.

The V call is TRBV6-5, the J call TRBJ2-7; 7 bases match TRBD1. CDR1 is MNHEY, CDR2 SVGAGI, per germline. V shed 6 bases, J shed 4 bases, and the junction held 15 bases outside the gene matches. This CDR3 spans 16 amino acids. The CDR3 reads CASRYQRTGVEYEQYF. CDR3 nucleotides: TGTGCCAGCAGATACCAGCGAACAGGGGTGGAGTACGAGCAGTACTTC.

V is TRBV7-6 and J is TRBJ2-1, with a possible D match to TRBD1 (5 bases). Germline CDR1 reads SGHVS; CDR2 reads FNYEAQ. Trimming took 3 bases from V and 6 from J, leaving 9 bases between them. The CDR3 has 13 residues. CDR3 DNA: TGTGCCAGCAGCTTTCAGGGAATCAATGAGCAGTTCTTC. It specifies CASSFQGINEQFF.

The V and J genes are TRBV5-1 and TRBJ2-2; 8 bases map to TRBD2. Germline V gene lookup returns CDR1 SGHRS and CDR2 YFSETQ. The CDR3 loop spans 15 amino acids. Losses at the gene ends were 1 base for V and 5 bases for J; bases not matched to a gene: 4. CDR3 loop: CASSLNSGVTGELFF. As DNA, the CDR3 is TGCGCCAGCAGCTTGAATAGCGGGGTAACCGGGGAGCTGTTTTTT.

This chain uses TRBV5-1 with TRBJ2-3, with unresolved D. CDR1 is SGHRS and CDR2 is YFSETQ in the germline V gene. Trimming pared 5 bases from V and 2 bases from J, leaving 12 bases between. The CDR3 consists of 14 residues. CDR3 DNA: TGCGCCAGCAGTATGGAGAGCCCCACAGATACGCAGTATTTT. Its translation is CASSMESPTDTQYF. Combining the CDR3 with reference TRBV5-1 and TRBJ2-3 gives the whole variable domain KAGVTQTPRYLIKTRGQQVTLSCSPISGHRSVSWYQQTPGQGLQFLFEYFSETQRNKGNFPGRFSGRQFSNSRSEMNVSTLELGDSALYLCASSMESPTDTQYFGPGTRLTVL.

This clone was observed a handful of times. The V call is TRBV4-1, the J call TRBJ2-2; D uncertain. Germline CDR1 MGHRA, CDR2 YSYEKL. The germline V and J ends were trimmed by 3 bases and 4 bases, with 12 bases remaining between them. The CDR3 covers 15 residues. The CDR3 region is CASSHGPGFTGELFF. In DNA form, the CDR3 reads TGCGCCAGCAGCCATGGCCCCGGGTTCACCGGGGAGCTGTTTTTT.

The genes are TRBV18 and TRBJ1-1, with TRBD1 matching 9 bases. Germline loops: CDR1 KGHSH, CDR2 LQKENI. The CDR3 totals 18 residues. V shed 0 bases, J shed 0 bases, and the junction held 8 bases outside the gene matches. In DNA form, the CDR3 reads TGTGCCAGCTCACCACCGTACGGGACAGGGACCGTGAACACTGAAGCTTTCTTT. This codes for CASSPPYGTGTVNTEAFF.

The chain carries TRBV2 and TRBJ2-2, with 7 positions matching TRBD1. The CDR3 consists of 16 residues. The V and J ends lost 6 bases and 2 bases, in that order; junction bases with no gene match: 9. CDR1 and CDR2 from the germline V gene are SNHLY and FYNNEI. CDR3 sequence reads: CASSETGVQNTGELFF. CDR3 sequence (DNA): TGTGCCAGCAGCGAAACAGGGGTCCAAAACACCGGGGAGCTGTTTTTT.

V usage is TRBV19 and J usage is TRBJ1-4; D is perhaps TRBD1 (5 bases). V was cut by 8 bases and J by 5 bases, with 12 bases left in between. The CDR3 loop spans 13 amino acids. Germline assignment: CDR1 LNHDA and CDR2 SQIVND (reference sequence). The CDR3 region has the DNA TGTGCCAGTGGGGCGGATATAAATGAAAAACTGTTTTTT. This translates into CASGADINEKLFF.

This rearrangement joins TRBV30 to TRBJ2-1; 10 positions match TRBD1. The J segment lost 8 bases and the V segment lost 4 bases, leaving 5 bases of the junction unmatched. This CDR3 comprises 13 residues. Germline loops: CDR1 GTSNPN, CDR2 SVGIG (reference sequence). The CDR3 is CAWTRQGADEQFF. The CDR3 bases are TGTGCCTGGACGAGACAGGGGGCTGATGAGCAGTTCTTC.

In its sample, this clone was seen once. This chain joins TRBV27 and TRBJ2-3; 13 bases match TRBD2. Germline values: CDR1 MNHEY, CDR2 SMNVEV (reference sequence). Trimming took 10 bases from V and 2 from J; bases not matched to a gene: 6. The CDR3 is 15 residues long. CDR3 sequence: CATLLAGGLTDTQYF. CDR3 DNA: TGTGCCACCCTACTAGCGGGGGGGCTCACAGATACGCAGTATTTT.

On this clone: In the same sample, other DNA sequences code for this CDR3. The CDR3 region has the DNA TGTGCCAGCTCACCACGGGGGCTGAACACTGAAGCTTTCTTT. Amino acid sequence: CASSPRGLNTEAFF. V usage is TRBV18 and J usage is TRBJ1-1; a possible D gene is TRBD1 (6 bases). V shed 1 base and J shed 0 bases, with 6 bases lying between them. CDR3 length equals 14 residues. Germline V gives CDR1 KGHSH, CDR2 LQKENI. Supplemented by reference TRBV18 and TRBJ1-1, the full variable domain reads NAGVMQNPRHLVRRRGQEARLRCSPMKGHSHVYWYRQLPEEGLKFMVYLQKENIIDESGMPKERFSAEFPKEGPSILRIQQVVRGDSAAYFCASSPRGLNTEAFFGQGTRLTVV.

The chain is built from TRBV28 and TRBJ1-1; D uncertain. CDR1 and CDR2 (germline): MDHEN, SYDVKM. The CDR3 length is 12 residues. Trimming cost V 6 bases and J 1 base, with 6 bases left between them. CDR3 amino acids: CASRGTNTEAFF. CDR3 in DNA: TGTGCCAGCAGGGGCACGAACACTGAAGCTTTCTTT.

The rearrangement links TRBV4-2 to TRBJ2-5; 7 bases map to TRBD1. V shed 8 bases and J 2 bases; nucleotides not matched to a gene: 8. The CDR3 totals 14 residues. Germline V gives CDR1 LGHNA, CDR2 YNFKEQ. CDR3: CASGSGGVQETQYF. DNA of the CDR3: TGTGCCAGCGGGTCAGGGGGAGTACAAGAGACCCAGTACTTC.

The rearrangement joins TRBV6-5 to TRBJ2-7; D gene unclear. The CDR3 runs 15 residues. In germline, CDR1 is MNHEY, CDR2 SVGAGI. With 6 bases removed from V and 2 bases from J, the gap between germline ends came to 17 bases. As DNA, the CDR3 is TGTGCCAGCAGACCACACAGAACTCCTACCTACGAGCAGTACTTC. The encoded protein is CASRPHRTPTYEQYF.

The chain has TRBV5-5 and TRBJ1-1; D call uncertain. Per germline, CDR1 SGHKS and CDR2 YYEKEE (reference sequence). V gave up 6 bases and J gave up 4 bases, with 16 bases separating them. CDR3 length equals 14 residues. CDR3 nucleotides: TGTGCCAGCATCAAGACGGGAGGCGGCACTGAAGCTTTCTTT. Protein product: CASIKTGGGTEAFF.

The chain recombines TRBV28 with TRBJ1-3, with D uncertain. Germline V lookup: CDR1 MDHEN, CDR2 SYDVKM. The CDR3 covers 12 residues. With 6 bases removed from V and 4 bases from J, the gap between germline ends came to 7 bases. The CDR3 here is CASRREGNTIYF. CDR3 nucleotide sequence: TGTGCCAGCAGAAGAGAGGGAAACACCATATATTTT. Supplemented by reference TRBV28 and TRBJ1-3, the full variable domain reads DVKVTQSSRYLVKRTGEKVFLECVQDMDHENMFWYRQDPGLGLRLIYFSYDVKMKEKGDIPEGYSVSREKKERFSLILESASTNQTSMYLCASRREGNTIYFGEGSWLTVV.